The 22 T cell receptor beta chains in this list originate from one sample, sequenced in a study of CD8 T cells in ankylosing spondylitis. TCRdb passed the 5' RACE reads through MiXCR, listing each CDR3 protein once. The data hold under 200,000 distinct CDR3 sequences, with around a tenth observed a single time. Sequenced sample: blood, either unsorted or a sorted T cell fraction (not recorded which). These receptors originate from a male donor with ankylosing spondylitis or in good health (not recorded which).

This clonotype was detected ten times or more. This chain connects TRBV15 to TRBJ1-5; 8 bases fit TRBD1. Germline V gene lookup returns CDR1 LNHNV and CDR2 YYDKDF (reference sequence). Unmatched junction bases numbered 4, after V lost 0 bases and J lost 3 bases. The CDR3 covers 16 residues. The CDR3 region has the DNA TGTGCCACCAGCAGAGACCGGGACAGGAACAATCAGCCCCAGCATTTT. This codes for CATSRDRDRNNQPQHF.

This clonotype was detected many times. The gene calls are TRBV7-2 and TRBJ2-7; D unresolved. Trimming shortened V by 1 base and J by 4 bases, and 11 bases separated the two germline ends. Germline loops: CDR1 SGHTA, CDR2 FQGNSA. The CDR3 is made up of 14 amino acids. CDR3 region: CASSLDLSTYEQYF. The DNA for the CDR3 is TGTGCCAGCAGCTTAGACCTCTCGACGTACGAGCAGTACTTC.

This clonotype was detected ten times or more. This chain joins TRBV5-1 and TRBJ2-7, with D tentatively TRBD2 (5 bases). CDR1 is SGHRS and CDR2 is YFSETQ in the germline V gene. Trimming took off 3 bases at V and 7 bases at J, with 14 bases between the two ends. The CDR3 runs to 13 residues. The CDR3: CASSSDFVGEQYF. Here the CDR3 DNA reads TGCGCCAGCAGCTCGGACTTTGTAGGGGAGCAGTACTTC.

A few counts support this clonotype. The V call is TRBV7-9, the J call TRBJ2-3, with no clear D. The CDR3 contains 13 residues. Germline V gene data show CDR1 as SEHNR and CDR2 as FQNEAQ (reference sequence). The V end lost 7 bases, the J end lost 3 bases, and 11 bases lay between the germline ends. The CDR3 coding sequence is TGTGCCAGCATAGAAGTGGGAACAGATACGCAGTATTTT. Translating gives CASIEVGTDTQYF.

The genes are TRBV12-3 or TRBV12-4 and TRBJ1-6; D ambiguous. This CDR3 comprises 14 residues. V lost 0 bases and J 7 bases, leaving 7 bases between the germline ends. The CDR3 protein is CASSLAARNSPLHF. The CDR3 coding sequence is TGTGCCAGCAGTTTAGCCGCGAGGAATTCACCCCTCCACTTT.

The CDR3 here is CASSPATVYSRTQYF. The CDR3 DNA follows: TGTGCCAGCAGCCCCGCGACAGTTTACTCCAGAACCCAGTACTTC. The chain links TRBV14 to TRBJ2-5, with D tentatively TRBD1 (5 bases). The V and J ends lost 4 bases and 8 bases respectively, with 20 bases between them. CDR1 and CDR2 (germline): SGHDN, FVKESK. The CDR3 is 15 amino acids.

This clonotype was seen repeatedly, ten times or more. J is TRBJ2-6 and V is TRBV6-5, with TRBD1 as a possible D gene (6 bases). Germline V gives CDR1 MNHEY, CDR2 SVGAGI. V lost 2 bases and J lost 3, with 14 bases in between. CDR3 length equals 17 residues. This CDR3 is CASSYHTGSGGANVLTF. The CDR3 nucleotides are TGTGCCAGCAGTTACCACACAGGGTCTGGTGGGGCCAACGTCCTGACTTTC.

This clonotype was counted at least ten times. The chain employs TRBV12-3 or TRBV12-4 and TRBJ2-1, with D unclear. The CDR3 consists of 17 residues. V lost 0 bases and J 4 bases, leaving 16 bases between the germline ends. The DNA for the CDR3 is TGTGCCAGCAGTTTAGCGCGGTCACACACCAATTACAATGAGCAGTTCTTC. Encoded protein: CASSLARSHTNYNEQFF.

As concerns this clonotype: Being one base from a much bigger clone, this may be a read error. The V gene is TRBV29-1, the J gene TRBJ1-2, with TRBD1 identical over 9 bases. The germline CDR1 and CDR2 sequences are SQVTM and ANQGSEA. CDR3 length equals 11 residues. Written as DNA, the CDR3 is TGCAACACCTTCGGGACAGGGGGCTACACCTTC. Its protein is CNTFGTGGYTF.

In its sample, this clonotype was seen many times. The chain has TRBV12-3 or TRBV12-4 and TRBJ2-2, with 9 bases aligning to TRBD1. Trimming at V came to 7 bases and at J to 3 bases, leaving 6 bases not matched to a gene. The CDR3 is 15 amino acids. CDR3 sequence (DNA): TGTGCCAGCAATTCAGGACAGGGGTACACCGGGGAGCTGTTTTTT. Residues: CASNSGQGYTGELFF.

This clonotype was seen many times. CDR3 bases: TGTGCCAGCAGCCTAGGGAAGCGGGGGGGCACAGATACGCAGTATTTT. Its translation: CASSLGKRGGTDTQYF. The genes are TRBV7-2 and TRBJ2-3, with 9 nucleotides matching TRBD2. CDR1 and CDR2 from the germline V gene are SGHTA and FQGNSA. CDR3 length: 16 residues. Trimming at V came to 5 bases and at J to 1 base, leaving 7 bases not matched to a gene.

This clonotype came up many times. V gene TRBV12-3 or TRBV12-4 combines with J gene TRBJ1-2; TRBD1 aligns across 7 bases. The trim removed 3 bases at V and 7 bases at J, leaving 11 bases unmatched. The CDR3 covers 15 residues. The CDR3 coding sequence is TGTGCCAGCAGTTTTTATAACAGGGGTGTCCGTGGCTACACCTTC. Protein: CASSFYNRGVRGYTF.

This clonotype has a count of ten or more. This sequence joins TRBV6-5 and TRBJ1-4; D not resolved. The CDR3 contains 16 residues. V was cut by 0 bases and J by 4 bases, with 12 bases left in between. Germline V gene data show CDR1 as MNHEY and CDR2 as SVGAGI. The CDR3 is CASSYSPNGLNEKLFF. The DNA for the CDR3 is TGTGCCAGCAGTTACTCCCCAAACGGCCTTAATGAAAAACTGTTTTTT.

This clonotype was seen at least ten times. The rearrangement joins TRBV5-1 to TRBJ2-6; D perhaps matches TRBD1 (6 bases). The CDR3 is 16 amino acids. CDR1 and CDR2 (germline): SGHRS, YFSETQ. The V end lost 4 bases, the J end lost 2 bases, and 13 bases lay between the germline ends. Written as DNA, the CDR3 is TGCGCCAGCAGCATACAGGGTACGACTGGGGCCAACGTCCTGACTTTC. It specifies CASSIQGTTGANVLTF.

This clonotype came up many times. V gene TRBV28 combines with J gene TRBJ2-7; 8 bases are a match to TRBD2. V lost 2 bases to trimming and J lost 0 bases; unmatched junction nucleotides: 15. The germline V gene encodes CDR1 MDHEN and CDR2 SYDVKM. CDR3 size: 19 residues. The CDR3 loop is CASSLAGGNLGFSSYEQYF. CDR3 DNA: TGTGCCAGCAGTTTAGCGGGGGGCAACCTAGGATTTTCCTCCTACGAGCAGTACTTC.

At least ten counts were recorded for this clonotype. J is TRBJ2-3 and V is TRBV10-3; weak D call: TRBD2 (5 bases). The CDR3 contains 13 residues. V lost 2 bases to trimming and J lost 4 bases, with 7 bases between them. CDR1 ENHRY and CDR2 SYGVKD come from the germline V gene. CDR3 region: CAISEGGPDTQYF. The CDR3 DNA is TGTGCCATCAGTGAGGGAGGCCCAGATACGCAGTATTTT.

The rearrangement uses TRBV7-9 and TRBJ2-3, with D perhaps TRBD1 (5 bases). The CDR3 has 13 amino acids. Trimming took off 5 bases at V and 5 bases at J, with 11 bases between the two ends. Germline values: CDR1 SEHNR, CDR2 FQNEAQ (reference sequence). The CDR3 sequence is CASSITGGDTQYF. The CDR3 coding sequence is TGTGCCAGCAGCATAACAGGTGGAGATACGCAGTATTTT. The complete variable domain, with remaining parts taken from reference TRBV7-9 and TRBJ2-3, reads DTGVSQNPRHKITKRGQNVTFRCDPISEHNRLYWYRQTLGQGPEFLTYFQNEAQLEKSRLLSDRFSAERPKGSFSTLEIQRTEQGDSAMYLCASSITGGDTQYFGPGTRLTVL.

This clonotype was seen at least ten times. The gene calls are TRBV5-1 and TRBJ1-4, with D unclear. The germline gives CDR1 SGHRS, CDR2 YFSETQ. This CDR3 region has 16 residues. With 0 bases removed from V and 0 bases from J, the gap between germline ends came to 9 bases. CDR3 protein: CASSLDRIATNEKLFF. The DNA of the CDR3 is TGCGCCAGCAGCTTGGACCGGATAGCAACTAATGAAAAACTGTTTTTT. The whole variable domain, filled in from reference TRBV5-1 and TRBJ1-4, reads KAGVTQTPRYLIKTRGQQVTLSCSPISGHRSVSWYQQTPGQGLQFLFEYFSETQRNKGNFPGRFSGRQFSNSRSEMNVSTLELGDSALYLCASSLDRIATNEKLFFGSGTQLSVL.

Ten or more counts support this clonotype. The J gene is TRBJ2-2, the V gene TRBV12-3 or TRBV12-4; no firm D call. This CDR3 has 13 residues. V was shortened by 7 bases and J by 6 bases, with 12 bases between the two germline ends. In DNA, the CDR3 is TGTGCCAGCACCCTTGGGTCTGCCGGGGAGCTGTTTTTT. As protein: CASTLGSAGELFF.

This chain connects TRBV2 to TRBJ1-1; D is uncertain. V shed 0 bases and J shed 7 bases, with 6 bases lying between them. The length of the CDR3 is 12 residues. CDR1 is SNHLY and CDR2 is FYNNEI in the germline V gene. The CDR3 loop is CASSEAGVEAFF. CDR3 nucleotides: TGTGCCAGCAGTGAAGCTGGAGTTGAAGCTTTCTTT.

This clonotype has a handful of counts. The chain employs TRBV20-1 and TRBJ2-1, with 8 bases identical to TRBD2. This CDR3 contains 17 residues. CDR1 and CDR2 from the germline V gene are DFQATT and SNEGSKA (reference sequence). J was trimmed by 3 bases and V by 2 bases; bases with no gene match: 12. The CDR3 bases are TGCAGTGCTAGAAATCTTTGGGGGACTAGTGACTACAATGAGCAGTTCTTC. Amino acid sequence: CSARNLWGTSDYNEQFF.

This clonotype was counted only a few times. The chain joins TRBV15 to TRBJ2-1, with 16 bases lining up with TRBD2. The trim removed 4 bases at V and 0 bases at J, leaving 6 bases unmatched. CDR1 and CDR2 (germline): LNHNV, YYDKDF (reference sequence). This CDR3 is built from 19 residues. CDR3: CATSKPGTSGGASYNEQFF. CDR3 nucleotides: TGTGCCACCAGCAAGCCCGGGACTAGCGGGGGGGCCTCCTACAATGAGCAGTTCTTC.